The rows below give T cell receptor beta chains drawn from one sample of a study of beta chain features in type 1 diabetes. The protocol was immunoSEQ multiplex PCR, while the TCRdb copy is restricted to in-frame clones and leaves out a portion. In the table there are under 250,000 clones, 11% to 15% of which are singletons. Sequenced sample: naive CD4+ T cells from blood. These receptors came from a woman in her 40s in good health. Each CDR3 is given with its conserved first and last residue. A D gene is named only where the DNA matches it firmly. Size is omitted from some rows. Given values are once, few, many or a class for expanded clones.

>-|few|TRBV18|TRBJ2-2
CASSPSLGSTGELFF
TGTGCCAGCTCACCTTCGTTGGGGAGTACCGGGGAGCTGTTTTTT
>TRBD2|few|TRBV5-1|TRBJ2-7
CASTLGGSSYEQYF
TGCGCCAGCACCCTGGGGGGGAGCTCCTACGAGCAGTACTTC
>-|-|TRBV7-7|TRBJ2-2
CASSLSSEAGTGELFF
TGTGCTAGCAGCTTATCCTCGGAGGCGGGCACCGGGGAGCTGTTTTTT
>TRBD2|-|TRBV27|TRBJ2-5
CASSRGQIAGTQETQYF
TGTGCCAGCAGCCGTGGTCAGATAGCGGGGACGCAAGAGACCCAGTACTTC
>TRBD1|few|TRBV5-1|TRBJ1-1
CASSETGGDTEAFF
TGCGCCAGCAGCGAGACAGGGGGGGACACTGAAGCTTTCTTT
>TRBD1|few|TRBV14|TRBJ2-7
CASSQGQAYEQYF
TGTGCCAGCAGCCAGGGACAGGCCTACGAGCAGTACTTC
>TRBD2|few|TRBV10-2|TRBJ2-2
CASRLAGVGGELFF
TGCGCCAGCCGCTTAGCGGGGGTAGGCGGGGAGCTGTTTTTT
>-|-|TRBV5-1|TRBJ1-3
CASSSGASGNTIYF
TGCGCCAGCAGCTCTGGGGCTTCCGGAAACACCATATATTTT
>TRBD1|-|TRBV5-6|TRBJ1-1
CASSNPDRDVRAFF
TGTGCCAGCAGCAATCCGGACAGGGATGTGAGGGCTTTCTTT
>TRBD1|-|TRBV9|TRBJ2-7
CASSVGGGTGTFYEQYF
TGTGCCAGCAGCGTAGGGGGGGGGACAGGGACATTCTACGAGCAGTACTTC